Described below is a single T cell receptor beta chain sequence and its context. Template switching added a universal primer site; cDNA carried unique molecular identifiers. A single record per CDR3 protein comes from TCRdb applying MiXCR to the 5' RACE reads. Here the sample spans some 440,000 distinct CDR3 sequences, roughly 24% being singletons. The V and J ends lost 10 bases and 0 bases, in that order; junction bases with no gene match: 17. The CDR3 sequence is 17 residues long. This record comes from a study of identical twins. Another study also made use of these data, one on T cells expressing NK-cell markers. That report notes: Dominant NKG2C+ clonotype frequencies of about 1.0-7.0% of CD8+ T cells were measured in over five donors.

The chain is built from TRBV23-1 and TRBJ2-7, with 8 bases that match TRBD1. TRBV23-1 is an ORF; its function is uncertain. Source material: CD4+ T cells sorted from blood. The sequence was obtained from a young woman in good health. Here the CDR3 DNA reads TGCGCCACAGGGGGCCTCAAGGGGCGCCATCGCTCCTACGAGCAGTACTTC. Its translation: CATGGLKGRHRSYEQYF.